This is a list of T cell receptor beta chains from one sample in a study of T cell clonotyping in hematopoietic cell transplantation. Repertoires were generated with immunoSEQ multiplex PCR, while TCRdb's copy carries only in-frame clones and drops some. The sample holds approximately 8,000 clones, roughly 62% seen once. The sequencing here drew on peripheral blood mononuclear cells, taken 100 days after allogeneic stem cell transplant. These receptors came from a male patient between 55 and 70 years old who had an allogeneic stem cell transplant from an unrelated donor, so the T cells may come from the graft donor. Some clones in this sample may be carry-over from other donors' samples. Both conserved end residues are part of each CDR3. The D gene is left open where the match is weak. Where a row states a size, it is once, few, many or the class of an expanded clone; other rows omit it.

NA TRBJ2-5 NA TRBV7-9 12 CASRPALETQYF TGTGCCAGCAGGCCCGCTTTAGAGACCCAGTACTTC
TRBD1 TRBJ2-4 NA TRBV6-5 15 CASRSGTVEKNIQYF TGTGCCAGCCGATCCGGGACAGTGGAGAAAAACATTCAGTACTTC
TRBD1 TRBJ1-2 NA TRBV6-4 14 CASSPQGEYYGYTF TGTGCCAGCAGTCCCCAGGGGGAATACTATGGCTACACCTTC
TRBD2 TRBJ2-3 NA TRBV10-3 16 CAISAMRGGRTDTQYF TGTGCCATCAGTGCAATGAGGGGCGGGAGGACAGATACGCAGTATTTT
TRBD1 TRBJ2-5 few TRBV11-1 16 CASSTSGDSQQETQYF TGTGCCAGCAGTACGTCCGGGGACAGCCAACAAGAGACCCAGTACTTC
TRBD1 TRBJ1-1 NA TRBV2 13 CASIGQGYTEAFF TGTGCCAGCATCGGACAGGGATACACTGAAGCTTTCTTT
TRBD2 TRBJ2-5 NA TRBV7-3 16 CASSSAPSGLGETQYF TGTGCCAGCAGCTCGGCCCCTAGCGGTCTCGGGGAGACCCAGTACTTC
TRBD2 TRBJ2-6 NA TRBV12-5 15 CASGPGGTGANVLTF TGTGCTAGTGGTCCGGGGGGGACTGGGGCCAACGTCCTGACTTTC
TRBD2 TRBJ2-7 NA TRBV7-2 17 CASSLGMGLAVGYEQYF TGTGCCAGCAGCTTAGGTATGGGACTAGCGGTAGGATACGAGCAGTACTTC
NA TRBJ1-5 NA TRBV7-2 13 CASRLEAHQPQHF TGTGCCAGCAGGCTGGAAGCTCATCAGCCCCAGCATTTT
NA TRBJ1-3 NA TRBV30 14 CAWSVGGSGNTIYF TGTGCCTGGAGTGTAGGGGGGTCTGGAAACACCATATATTTT
NA TRBJ2-3 NA TRBV7-6 16 CASSPGLGAGADTQYF TGTGCCAGCAGCCCCGGATTGGGGGCCGGAGCAGATACGCAGTATTTT
NA TRBJ2-6 NA TRBV25-1 15 CASSKSVSGANVLTF TGTGCCAGCAGTAAATCGGTCTCTGGGGCCAACGTCCTGACTTTC
TRBD2 TRBJ2-1 NA TRBV10-3 14 CAISEGGSENEQFF TGTGCCATCAGTGAGGGCGGGAGCGAGAATGAGCAGTTCTTC
NA TRBJ2-6 NA TRBV5-6 13 CASRDSGANVLTF TGTGCCAGCAGAGACTCTGGGGCCAACGTCCTGACTTTC
NA TRBJ1-2 NA TRBV11-2 14 CASSPQVVHYGYTF TGTGCCAGCAGCCCACAGGTGGTCCACTATGGCTACACCTTC
NA TRBJ2-6 NA TRBV2 17 CASSESGLVSGANVLTF TGTGCCAGCAGTGAATCAGGGCTGGTGTCTGGGGCCAACGTCCTGACTTTC